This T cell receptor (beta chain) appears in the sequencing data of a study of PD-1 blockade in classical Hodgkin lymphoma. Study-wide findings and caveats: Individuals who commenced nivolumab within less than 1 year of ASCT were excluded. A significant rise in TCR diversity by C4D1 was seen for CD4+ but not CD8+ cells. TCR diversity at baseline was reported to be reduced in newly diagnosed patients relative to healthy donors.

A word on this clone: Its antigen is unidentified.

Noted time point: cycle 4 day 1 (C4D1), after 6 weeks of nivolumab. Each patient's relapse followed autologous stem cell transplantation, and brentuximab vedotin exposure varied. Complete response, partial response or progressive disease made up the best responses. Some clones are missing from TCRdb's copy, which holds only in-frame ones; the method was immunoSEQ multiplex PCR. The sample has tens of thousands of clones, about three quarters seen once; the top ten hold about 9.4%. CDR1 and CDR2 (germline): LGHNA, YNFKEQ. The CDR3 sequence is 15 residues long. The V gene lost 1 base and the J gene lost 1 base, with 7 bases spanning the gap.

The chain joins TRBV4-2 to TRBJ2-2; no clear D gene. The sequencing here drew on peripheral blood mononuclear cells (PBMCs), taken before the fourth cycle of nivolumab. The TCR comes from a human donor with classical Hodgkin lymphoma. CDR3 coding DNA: TGTGCCAGCAGCCAAGTCGCAGGGAACACCGGGGAGCTGTTTTTT. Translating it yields CASSQVAGNTGELFF.